This T cell receptor (beta chain) was sequenced during a study of a mutant IDH1 vaccine in newly diagnosed glioma (dated by TCRdb to the early 2020s). About the investigation overall: Vaccination started 4-6 weeks after radiotherapy alone, or was given together with temozolomide cycles in the groups whose treatment included chemotherapy. Of the roughly 32 treated patients, approximately 62% were male and roughly 38% were female, and a mean age of roughly 40 years was recorded. The week-35 safety follow-up was designated visit V12, and the week-47 end of study was designated visit V13. Longitudinal TCRB deep sequencing was done for 25 to 30 treated patients, wherever samples were available for exploratory analyses. Prior to enrollment, patients had been given standard therapy consisting of radiotherapy alone, temozolomide alone, or radiochemotherapy with temozolomide, with the combination given to most patients. Peripheral blood samples were drawn at six visits, namely V03 (baseline), V05, V07, V10, V12 and V13.

Results the study describes overall, beyond this receptor: Pseudoprogression seemed to be unrelated to changes in the top peripheral T cell clonotypes found by TCRB sequencing. Selection of PBMC samples for TCRB deep sequencing was based on availability. Immune responses induced by the vaccine were seen in around 94% of patients across multiple MHC alleles. The authors noted that analyses of patient blood samples could not be reproduced because of sample limitations.

As to this clone: The specificity of this receptor is unknown. No base quality information exists; no much larger clone differs at one position.

To prepare the library, the immunoSEQ multiplex PCR assay was applied. Following the manufacturer's protocol, the hsTCRB Kit was used to amplify rearranged TCR beta chain sequences. TCRB libraries were sequenced on an Illumina MiSeq. The published analysis was carried out like this. The proprietary platform of the kit vendor was used for demultiplexing, trimming and gene mapping. TCRdb stores this immuneACCESS table with in-frame sequences only. Part of the clones is absent; in the studies checked, under half of the shortfall reflects unresolved V genes, and no reason is known for the rest. V and J calls and clone size come straight from that table; D and trimming were deduced from the DNA. Counted in this sample were tens of thousands of clones; about two thirds of them appeared once. Together, the top ten hold roughly 5% of the sample. The time point label, as the study defines it: week 47, end of study. A 20-mer mutant IDH1 peptide at 300 micrograms in Montanide made up each vaccine dose, which was injected subcutaneously together with topical imiquimod. Across visits V03 through V10, patients got a total of eight vaccinations, given in weeks 1, 3, 5, 7, 11, 15, 19 and 23. Donors had newly diagnosed WHO grade 3 or 4 IDH1-mutant astrocytomas with loss of nuclear ATRX. The samples were drawn from NOA16, a multicentre, single-arm, open-label phase I trial in Germany that tested a mutant IDH1 peptide vaccine in humans for the first time. The DNeasy Blood and Tissue Kit was used to extract genomic DNA from EDTA blood for TCRB sequencing.

Its CDR3 holds 13 amino acids, cysteine through phenylalanine. The DNA shown is the 39-base CDR3, in frame from base 1. V gives up 6 bases and J gives up 2 bases, and the segment between their germline ends measures 5 bases. According to the germline V gene, CDR1 reads MNHEY and CDR2 reads SVGAGI. The receptor was derived from a middle-aged man with glioma. Some clones in this sample may be carry-over from other donors' samples. The specimen comprised peripheral blood mononuclear cells (PBMCs), sampled from a glioma patient whose treatment included an IDH1 peptide vaccine. The chain was built from TRBV6-5 and TRBJ2-6, with no confidently assigned D gene. The CDR3 has the sequence CASSRTGANVLTF. The DNA sequence is given as TGTGCCAGCAGCCGCACTGGGGCCAACGTCCTGACTTTC.